This T cell receptor (beta chain) was obtained from a study of T cells of healthy individuals. TCRdb fed the 5' RACE reads into MiXCR, producing one record per CDR3 protein. Among about 57,000 distinct CDR3 sequences listed, roughly 16% were seen once. The junction had 8 bases not matched to a gene; V was cut back by 4 bases and J by 4 bases. CDR1 is SGHVS and CDR2 is FNYEAQ in the germline V gene. The CDR3 consists of 15 residues. This clonotype was observed at least ten times. The chain uses TRBV7-6 and TRBJ2-7, with 9 nucleotides matching TRBD1. This receptor was identified in a human donor in good health. The DNA for the CDR3 is TGTGCCAGCAGCTCCGGTACAGGGGGCGGGTACGAGCAGTACTTC. Translated, it gives CASSSGTGGGYEQYF. Drawing the rest from reference TRBV7-6 and TRBJ2-7, the complete variable domain is GAGVSQSPRYKVTKRGQDVALRCDPISGHVSLYWYRQALGQGPEFLTYFNYEAQQDKSGLPNDRFSAERPEGSISTLTIQRTEQRDSAMYRCASSSGTGGGYEQYFGPGTRLTVT.